Following are 14 T cell receptor beta chains from one sample sequenced in a study of a mutant IDH1 vaccine in newly diagnosed glioma. Libraries were prepared by immunoSEQ multiplex PCR; TCRdb keeps only in-frame clonotypes and omits some of them. The table shows about 32,000 clones, with about 78% occurring only once. As to time point: week 11, during vaccination. Alongside topical imiquimod, each dose of vaccine comprised 300 ug of mutant IDH1 20-mer peptide. Their antigens remain unidentified. The specimen comprised PBMCs, sampled from a glioma patient whose treatment included an IDH1 peptide vaccine. These receptors were taken from a man aged 25 to 40 with glioma.

The V call is TRBV4-1, the J call TRBJ2-5, with D perhaps matching TRBD2 (6 bases). CDR3 length: 14 residues. The V and J ends lost 3 bases and 2 bases respectively, with 10 bases between them. Germline V gene lookup returns CDR1 MGHRA and CDR2 YSYEKL. CDR3 region: CASSHPGLQETQYF. CDR3 bases: TGCGCCAGCAGCCACCCGGGACTTCAAGAGACCCAGTACTTC.

This rearrangement joins TRBV10-2 to TRBJ2-5; maybe TRBD2 (6 bases). The CDR3 covers 15 residues. The germline gives CDR1 WSHSY, CDR2 SAAADI. V was clipped by 5 bases and J by 3 bases, with 16 bases between them. CDR3 protein: CASSLGSQREETQYF. For the CDR3, the DNA is TGCGCCAGCAGTCTCGGATCCCAGCGGGAAGAGACCCAGTACTTC.

This clone was counted only a few times. This chain connects TRBV19 to TRBJ1-1; possible D gene TRBD1, 5 bases. Germline loops: CDR1 LNHDA, CDR2 SQIVND (reference sequence). The length of the CDR3 is 14 residues. Trimming took 5 bases from V and 1 from J, leaving 11 bases between them. The CDR3 region has the DNA TGTGCCAGTAGTCAGATCCAGGGGAACACTGAAGCTTTCTTT. Translated, it gives CASSQIQGNTEAFF.

V is TRBV4-1 and J is TRBJ1-5, with unresolved D. The CDR3 is 15 residues long. The V end was cut by 1 base, the J end by 9 bases, with 16 bases between. Per the germline V gene, CDR1 is MGHRA and CDR2 is YSYEKL. The CDR3 DNA reads as TGCGCCAGCAGCCAAGTTCAAATAAAGGGTAGGCCCCAGCATTTT. Translated: CASSQVQIKGRPQHF.

This clone was observed a handful of times. The chain joins TRBV6-5 to TRBJ1-1; no clear D. In germline, CDR1 is MNHEY, CDR2 SVGAGI. CDR3 size: 11 residues. V was clipped by 4 bases and J by 7 bases, with 7 bases between them. DNA for the CDR3: TGTGCCAGCAGTTCCCGGAGTGAAGCTTTCTTT. It translates to CASSSRSEAFF.

The CDR3 protein is CASSDSIGTTLKLGPLQGSQPQHF. CDR3 DNA sequence: TGTGCCAGCAGTGACTCGATCGGGACGACCCTAAAATTGGGACCCTTGCAGGGGAGTCAGCCCCAGCATTTT. V gene TRBV6-4 combines with J gene TRBJ1-5; maybe TRBD1 (6 bases). Germline V gene sequence: CDR1 MRHNA, CDR2 SNTAGT. Trimming removed 0 bases from V and 6 bases from J, with 39 bases in between. The CDR3 runs to 24 residues.

The rearrangement links TRBV19 to TRBJ2-2; D remains unclear. The CDR3 is 21 residues long. Germline V gene data show CDR1 as LNHDA and CDR2 as SQIVND (reference sequence). V lost 0 bases to trimming and J lost 0 bases, with 23 bases between them. The CDR3 protein is CASSIDVETALSNANTGELFF. Written as DNA, the CDR3 is TGTGCCAGTAGTATAGATGTGGAGACGGCACTGTCAAACGCGAACACCGGGGAGCTGTTTTTT.

The chain uses TRBV30 and TRBJ1-1, with D possibly matching TRBD1 (5 bases). The V and J ends lost 5 bases and 1 base respectively, with 11 bases between them. Germline V lookup: CDR1 GTSNPN, CDR2 SVGIG (reference sequence). The CDR3 extends over 13 amino acids. The CDR3: CAWADSQNTEAFF. CDR3 bases: TGTGCCTGGGCCGACAGCCAGAACACTGAAGCTTTCTTT.

In its sample, this clone was seen a few times. The chain carries TRBV19 and TRBJ2-1, with 7 positions matching TRBD2. The CDR3 is 15 amino acids. The trim removed 3 bases at V and 8 bases at J, leaving 10 bases unmatched. Per the germline V gene, CDR1 is LNHDA and CDR2 is SQIVND (reference sequence). Written as DNA, the CDR3 is TGTGCCAGTAGTATTTCGGGAGGTGGTATCGATGAGCAGTTCTTC. It yields the protein CASSISGGGIDEQFF.

The chain carries TRBV30 and TRBJ1-5; 7 positions match TRBD1. This CDR3 has 13 amino acids. J was trimmed by 8 bases and V by 3 bases; bases with no gene match: 7. Germline assignment: CDR1 GTSNPN and CDR2 SVGIG (reference sequence). Here the CDR3 reads CAWRERGREPQHF. As DNA, the CDR3 is TGTGCCTGGAGGGAAAGGGGGCGAGAGCCCCAGCATTTT.

The V gene is TRBV30, the J gene TRBJ1-2; unclear D gene. This CDR3 comprises 11 residues. The V end lost 5 bases, the J end lost 6 bases, and 10 bases lay between the germline ends. Germline values: CDR1 GTSNPN, CDR2 SVGIG (reference sequence). The CDR3 protein is CAWYGGDGYTF. CDR3 coding DNA: TGTGCCTGGTACGGTGGAGATGGCTACACCTTC.

The chain links TRBV5-6 to TRBJ1-5, with 8 bases that match TRBD1. This CDR3 spans 16 amino acids. In germline, CDR1 is SGHDT, CDR2 YYEEEE. Trimming at V came to 4 bases and at J to 3 bases, leaving 9 bases not matched to a gene. CDR3: CASSQLGQEANQPQHF. In nucleotides, the CDR3 is TGTGCCAGCAGCCAATTGGGACAGGAGGCCAATCAGCCCCAGCATTTT.

The rearrangement joins TRBV7-2 to TRBJ1-4; D remains unclear. V lost 3 bases and J 11 bases, leaving 7 bases between the germline ends. Germline CDR1 reads SGHTA; CDR2 reads FQGNSA. The CDR3 consists of 11 residues. The CDR3 is CASSFAEKLFF. CDR3 DNA sequence: TGTGCCAGCAGCTTCGCCGAGAAACTGTTTTTT.

The genes are TRBV10-3 and TRBJ1-5, with D maybe TRBD1 (5 bases). The CDR3 contains 13 residues. Germline CDR1 and CDR2: ENHRY and SYGVKD. Trimming left V 3 bases short and J 12 bases short, with 15 bases between. Here the CDR3 DNA reads TGTGCCATCAGTGAATCTCAAGGCAGGGTCCAGCATTTT. Amino acids: CAISESQGRVQHF.